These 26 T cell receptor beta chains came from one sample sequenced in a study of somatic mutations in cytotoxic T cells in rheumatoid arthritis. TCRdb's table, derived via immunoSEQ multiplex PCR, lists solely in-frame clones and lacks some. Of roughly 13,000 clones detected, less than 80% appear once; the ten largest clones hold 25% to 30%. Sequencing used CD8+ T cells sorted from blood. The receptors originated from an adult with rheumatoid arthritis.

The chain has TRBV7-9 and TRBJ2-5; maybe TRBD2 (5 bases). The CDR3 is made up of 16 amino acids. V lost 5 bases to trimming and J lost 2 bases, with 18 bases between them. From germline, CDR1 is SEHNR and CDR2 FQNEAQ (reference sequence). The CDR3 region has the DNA TGTGCCAGCAGCAATTCTACTGCGGACTTTCAAGAGACCCAGTACTTC. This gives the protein CASSNSTADFQETQYF. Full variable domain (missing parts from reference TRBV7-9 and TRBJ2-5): DTGVSQNPRHKITKRGQNVTFRCDPISEHNRLYWYRQTLGQGPEFLTYFQNEAQLEKSRLLSDRFSAERPKGSFSTLEIQRTEQGDSAMYLCASSNSTADFQETQYFGPGTRLLVL.

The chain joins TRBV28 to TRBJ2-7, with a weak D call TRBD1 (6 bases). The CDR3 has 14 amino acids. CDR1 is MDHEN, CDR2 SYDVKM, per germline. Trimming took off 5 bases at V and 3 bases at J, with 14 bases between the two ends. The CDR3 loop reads CASSTRQANYEQYF. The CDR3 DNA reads TGTGCCAGCAGTACCCGACAGGCTAACTACGAGCAGTACTTC.

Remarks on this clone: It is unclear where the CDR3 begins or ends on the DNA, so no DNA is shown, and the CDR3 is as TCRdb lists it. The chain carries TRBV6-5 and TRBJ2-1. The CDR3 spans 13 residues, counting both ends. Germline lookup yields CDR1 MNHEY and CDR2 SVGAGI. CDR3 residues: CASSFGAGNEQFF.

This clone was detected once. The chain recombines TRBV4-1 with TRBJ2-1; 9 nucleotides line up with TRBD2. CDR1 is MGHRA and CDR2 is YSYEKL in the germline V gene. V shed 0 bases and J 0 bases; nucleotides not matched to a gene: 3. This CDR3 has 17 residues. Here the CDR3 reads CASSQDASGVSYNEQFF. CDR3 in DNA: TGCGCCAGCAGCCAAGATGCTAGCGGGGTCTCCTACAATGAGCAGTTCTTC.

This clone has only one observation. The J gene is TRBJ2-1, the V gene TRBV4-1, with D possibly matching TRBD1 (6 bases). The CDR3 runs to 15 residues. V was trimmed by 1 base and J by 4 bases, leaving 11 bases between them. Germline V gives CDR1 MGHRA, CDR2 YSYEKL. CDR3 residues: CASSQADRIYNEQFF. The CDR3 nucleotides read TGCGCCAGCAGCCAAGCGGACAGAATATACAATGAGCAGTTCTTC.

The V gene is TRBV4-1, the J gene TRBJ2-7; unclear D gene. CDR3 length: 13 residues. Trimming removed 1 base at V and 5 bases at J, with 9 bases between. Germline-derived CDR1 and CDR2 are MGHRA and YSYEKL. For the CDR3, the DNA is TGCGCCAGCAGCCAAGTTGTCTGGGACGAGCAGTACTTC. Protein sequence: CASSQVVWDEQYF.

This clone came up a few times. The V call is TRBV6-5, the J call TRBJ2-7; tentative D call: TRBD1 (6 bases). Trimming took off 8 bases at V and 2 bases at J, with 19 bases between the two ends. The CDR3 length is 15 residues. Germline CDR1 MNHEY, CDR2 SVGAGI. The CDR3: CASATLRQETYEQYF. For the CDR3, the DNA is TGTGCCAGCGCCACGCTCCGACAGGAAACCTACGAGCAGTACTTC.

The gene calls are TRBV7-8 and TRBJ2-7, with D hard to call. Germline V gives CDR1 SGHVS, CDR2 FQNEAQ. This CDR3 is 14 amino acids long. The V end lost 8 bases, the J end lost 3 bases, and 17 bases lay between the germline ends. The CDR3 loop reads CASAVETTYYEQYF. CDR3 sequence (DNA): TGTGCCAGCGCCGTCGAGACCACATACTACGAGCAGTACTTC. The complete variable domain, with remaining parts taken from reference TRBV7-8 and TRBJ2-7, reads GAGVSQSPRYKVAKRGQDVALRCDPISGHVSLFWYQQALGQGPEFLTYFQNEAQLDKSGLPSDRFFAERPEGSVSTLKIQRTQQEDSAVYLCASAVETTYYEQYFGPGTRLTVT.

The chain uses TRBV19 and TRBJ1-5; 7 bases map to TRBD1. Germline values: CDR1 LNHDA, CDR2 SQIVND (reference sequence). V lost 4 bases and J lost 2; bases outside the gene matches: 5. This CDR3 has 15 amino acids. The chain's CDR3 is CASSKVDRGNQPQHF. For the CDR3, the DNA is TGTGCCAGTAGTAAGGTTGACAGGGGCAATCAGCCCCAGCATTTT.

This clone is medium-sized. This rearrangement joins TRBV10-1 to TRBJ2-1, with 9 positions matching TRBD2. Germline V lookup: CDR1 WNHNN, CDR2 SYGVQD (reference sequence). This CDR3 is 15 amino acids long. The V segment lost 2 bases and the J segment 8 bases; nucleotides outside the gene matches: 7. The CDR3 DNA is TGCGCCAGCAGTGAGGGCGGGGGGGATGGGTATGAGCAGTTCTTC. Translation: CASSEGGGDGYEQFF.

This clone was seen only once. CDR3 in DNA: TGCGCCAGCAGTGAGGGGACAGGGCTGGGGAACTATGGCTACACCTTC. The encoded protein is CASSEGTGLGNYGYTF. The chain recombines TRBV10-2 with TRBJ1-2; 9 bases are a match to TRBD1. Looked up from germline, CDR1 is WSHSY and CDR2 is SAAADI. The CDR3 extends over 16 amino acids. The ends lost 2 bases at V and 2 bases at J; junction bases unmatched: 6.

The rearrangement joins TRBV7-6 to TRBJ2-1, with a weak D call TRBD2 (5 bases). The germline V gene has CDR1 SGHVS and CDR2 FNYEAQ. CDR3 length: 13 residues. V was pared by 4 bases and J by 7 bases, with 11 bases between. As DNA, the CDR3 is TGTGCCAGCAGCTCCCCGGAGGAGAATGAGCAGTTCTTC. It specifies CASSSPEENEQFF. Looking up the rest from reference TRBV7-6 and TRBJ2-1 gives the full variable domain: GAGVSQSPRYKVTKRGQDVALRCDPISGHVSLYWYRQALGQGPEFLTYFNYEAQQDKSGLPNDRFSAERPEGSISTLTIQRTEQRDSAMYRCASSSPEENEQFFGPGTRLTVL.

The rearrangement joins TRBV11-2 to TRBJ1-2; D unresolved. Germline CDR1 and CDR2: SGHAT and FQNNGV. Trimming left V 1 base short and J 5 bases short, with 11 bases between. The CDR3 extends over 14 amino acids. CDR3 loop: CASSLGAVRYGYTF. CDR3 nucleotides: TGTGCCAGCAGCTTAGGAGCGGTTAGGTATGGCTACACCTTC. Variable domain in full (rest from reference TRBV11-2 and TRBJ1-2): EAGVAQSPRYKIIEKRQSVAFWCNPISGHATLYWYQQILGQGPKLLIQFQNNGVVDDSQLPKDRFSAERLKGVDSTLKIQPAKLEDSAVYLCASSLGAVRYGYTFGSGTRLTVV.

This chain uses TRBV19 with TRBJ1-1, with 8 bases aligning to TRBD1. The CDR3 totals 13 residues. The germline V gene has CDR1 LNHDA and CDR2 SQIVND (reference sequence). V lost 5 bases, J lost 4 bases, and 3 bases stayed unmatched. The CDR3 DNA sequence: TGTGCCAGTAGTGCCACAGGGGGCACTGAAGCTTTCTTT. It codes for CASSATGGTEAFF. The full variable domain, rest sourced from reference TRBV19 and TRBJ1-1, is DGGITQSPKYLFRKEGQNVTLSCEQNLNHDAMYWYRQDPGQGLRLIYYSQIVNDFQKGDIAEGYSVSREKKESFPLTVTSAQKNPTAFYLCASSATGGTEAFFGQGTRLTVV.

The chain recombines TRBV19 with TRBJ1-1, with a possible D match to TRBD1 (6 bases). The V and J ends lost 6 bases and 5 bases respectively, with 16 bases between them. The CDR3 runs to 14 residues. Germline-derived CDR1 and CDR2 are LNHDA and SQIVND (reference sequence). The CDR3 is CASSLGGRGTEAFF. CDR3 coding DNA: TGTGCCAGTAGCCTCGGGGGGCGAGGTACTGAAGCTTTCTTT.

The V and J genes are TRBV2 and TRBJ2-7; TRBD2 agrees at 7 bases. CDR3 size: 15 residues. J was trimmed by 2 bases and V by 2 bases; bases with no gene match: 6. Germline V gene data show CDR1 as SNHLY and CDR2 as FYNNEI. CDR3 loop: CASSEFSGPTYEQYF. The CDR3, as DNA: TGTGCCAGCAGTGAATTTAGCGGGCCTACCTACGAGCAGTACTTC.

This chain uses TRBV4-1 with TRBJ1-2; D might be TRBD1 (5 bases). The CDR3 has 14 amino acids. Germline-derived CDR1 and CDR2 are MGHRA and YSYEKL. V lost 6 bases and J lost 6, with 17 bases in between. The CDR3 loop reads CASRYEWGADGYTF. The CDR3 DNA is TGCGCCAGCAGATACGAATGGGGCGCAGATGGCTACACCTTC.

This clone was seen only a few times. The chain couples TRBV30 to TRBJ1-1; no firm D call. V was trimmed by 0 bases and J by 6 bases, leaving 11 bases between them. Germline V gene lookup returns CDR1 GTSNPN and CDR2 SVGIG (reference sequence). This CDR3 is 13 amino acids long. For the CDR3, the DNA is TGTGCCTGGAGTGTAGGTAGCGGAGCTGAAGCTTTCTTT. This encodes CAWSVGSGAEAFF. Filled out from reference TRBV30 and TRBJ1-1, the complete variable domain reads SQTIHQWPATLVQPVGSPLSLECTVEGTSNPNLYWYRQAAGRGLQLLFYSVGIGQISSEVPQNLSASRPQDRQFILSSKKLLLSDSGFYLCAWSVGSGAEAFFGQGTRLTVV.

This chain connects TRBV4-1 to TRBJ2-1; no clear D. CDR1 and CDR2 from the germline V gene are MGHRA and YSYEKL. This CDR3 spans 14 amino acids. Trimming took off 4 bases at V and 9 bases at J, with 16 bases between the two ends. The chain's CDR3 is CASSLPSRPGEQFF. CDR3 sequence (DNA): TGCGCCAGCAGCCTTCCATCGAGGCCTGGTGAGCAGTTCTTC.

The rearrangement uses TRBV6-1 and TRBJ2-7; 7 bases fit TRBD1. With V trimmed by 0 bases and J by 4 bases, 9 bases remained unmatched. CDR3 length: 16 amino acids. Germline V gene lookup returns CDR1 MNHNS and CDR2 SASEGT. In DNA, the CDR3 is TGTGCCAGCAGTGAAGCGCAGGGGACAGACCTTTACGAGCAGTACTTC. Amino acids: CASSEAQGTDLYEQYF.

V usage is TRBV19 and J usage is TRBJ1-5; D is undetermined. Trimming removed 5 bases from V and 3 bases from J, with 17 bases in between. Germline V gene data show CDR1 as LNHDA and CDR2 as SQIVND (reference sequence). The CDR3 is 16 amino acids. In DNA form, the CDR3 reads TGTGCCAGTAGTGGGTCGTCGGGGTTGCACAATCAGCCCCAGCATTTT. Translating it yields CASSGSSGLHNQPQHF.

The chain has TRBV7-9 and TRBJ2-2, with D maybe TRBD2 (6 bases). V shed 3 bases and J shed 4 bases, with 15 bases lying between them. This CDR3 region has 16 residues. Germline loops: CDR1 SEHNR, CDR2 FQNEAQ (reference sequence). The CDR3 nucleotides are TGTGCCAGCAGCTTGACGGGGGTACCTACCACCGGGGAGCTGTTTTTT. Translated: CASSLTGVPTTGELFF. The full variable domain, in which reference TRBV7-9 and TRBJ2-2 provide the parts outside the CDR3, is DTGVSQNPRHKITKRGQNVTFRCDPISEHNRLYWYRQTLGQGPEFLTYFQNEAQLEKSRLLSDRFSAERPKGSFSTLEIQRTEQGDSAMYLCASSLTGVPTTGELFFGEGSRLTVL.

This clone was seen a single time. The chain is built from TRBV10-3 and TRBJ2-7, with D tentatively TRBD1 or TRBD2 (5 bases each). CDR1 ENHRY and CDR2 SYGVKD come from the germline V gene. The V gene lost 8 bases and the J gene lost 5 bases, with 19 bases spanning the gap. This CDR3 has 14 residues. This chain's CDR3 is CAIGGEVGEHEQYF. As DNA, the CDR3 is TGTGCCATCGGGGGAGAGGTAGGTGAGCACGAGCAGTACTTC.

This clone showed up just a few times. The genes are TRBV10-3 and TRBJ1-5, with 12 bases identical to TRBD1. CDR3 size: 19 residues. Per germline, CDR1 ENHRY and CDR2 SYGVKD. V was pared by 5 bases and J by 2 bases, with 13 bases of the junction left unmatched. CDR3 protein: CAISTTGTGGVGRNQPQHF. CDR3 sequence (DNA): TGTGCCATCAGTACTACCGGGACAGGGGGCGTGGGGCGCAATCAGCCCCAGCATTTT.

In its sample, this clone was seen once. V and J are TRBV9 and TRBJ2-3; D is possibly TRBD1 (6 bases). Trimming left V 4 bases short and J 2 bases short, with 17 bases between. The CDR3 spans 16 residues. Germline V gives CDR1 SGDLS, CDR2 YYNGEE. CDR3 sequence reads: CASSPGRDKITDTQYF. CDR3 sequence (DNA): TGTGCCAGCAGCCCCGGAAGGGACAAAATCACAGATACGCAGTATTTT.

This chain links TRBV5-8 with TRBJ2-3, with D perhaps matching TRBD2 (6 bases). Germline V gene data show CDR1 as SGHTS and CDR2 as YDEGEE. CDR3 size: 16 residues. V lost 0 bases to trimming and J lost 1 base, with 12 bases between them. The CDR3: CASSLGGEVRTDTQYF. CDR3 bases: TGTGCCAGCAGCTTGGGGGGGGAGGTACGCACAGATACGCAGTATTTT. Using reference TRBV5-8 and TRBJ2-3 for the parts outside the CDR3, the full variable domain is EAGVTQSPTHLIKTRGQQATLRCSPISGHTSVYWYQQALGLGLQFLLWYDEGEERNRGNFPPRFSGRQFPNYSSELNVNALELEDSALYLCASSLGGEVRTDTQYFGPGTRLTVL.